Described below is a single T cell receptor (beta chain) sequence and its context. Sequenced by immunoSEQ multiplex PCR; TCRdb stores in-frame clones only, minus some. The table has more than 150,000 clones, about 88% seen once; the top ten hold 7%. The sample belongs to a study of blood T cell repertoires in COVID-19. Trimming left V 1 base short and J 8 bases short, with 5 bases between. CDR3 length equals 11 residues. Per germline, CDR1 LNHDA and CDR2 SQIVND (reference sequence). Source material: PBMCs or T cells enriched from blood (not recorded which). The chain carries TRBV19 and TRBJ1-2; unclear D gene. This clonotype was sampled from a woman between 45 and 60 years old who had recovered from COVID-19. CDR3 sequence reads: CASSIGRGYTF. DNA for the CDR3: TGTGCCAGTAGTATAGGGCGGGGCTACACCTTC.